This T cell receptor (beta chain) was recorded in a study of shared clonotypes between healthy human individuals. TCRdb keeps only in-frame clones here, not all; method: immunoSEQ multiplex PCR. The table lists approximately 640,000 clones, roughly 78% of them singletons. Donors comprised healthy HIV-negative adults lacking recent acute infections or vaccinations. Findings and caveats of the study: Despite large depth, sorted-subset datasets appeared incompletely sequenced. Donor clonotype sharing was expected to depend on sequencing depth.

The CDR3 spans 13 residues. Germline V CDR1 and CDR2: MNHEY, SVGAGI. The V gene lost 6 bases and the J gene lost 4 bases, with 10 bases spanning the gap. This clone occurred a few times. The antigen is not known. This may stem from a read error, because a much larger clone lies one nucleotide away. Source material: memory CD4+ T cells sorted from blood. Indicated subset: CD45RA-negative fraction. This receptor was taken from a young woman in good health. J is TRBJ2-1 and V is TRBV6-5, with D possibly being TRBD1 (6 bases). CDR3 nucleotides: TGTGCCAGCAGCCCGGGACATTACAATGAGCAGTTCTTC. Its translation is CASSPGHYNEQFF.